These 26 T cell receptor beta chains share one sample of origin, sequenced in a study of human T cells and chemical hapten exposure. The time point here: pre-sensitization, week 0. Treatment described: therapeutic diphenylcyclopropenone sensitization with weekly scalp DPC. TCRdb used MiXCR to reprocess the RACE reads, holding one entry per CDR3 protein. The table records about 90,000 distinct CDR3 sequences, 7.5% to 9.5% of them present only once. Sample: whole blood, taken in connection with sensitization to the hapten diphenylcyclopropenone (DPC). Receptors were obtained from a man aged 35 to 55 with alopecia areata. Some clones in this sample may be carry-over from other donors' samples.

CDR3 nucleotide sequence: TGTGCCATCAGGGACAGGGGAGACCACGAGCAGTACGTC. It is translated as CAIRDRGDHEQYV. The chain uses TRBV10-3 and TRBJ2-7, with TRBD1 matching over 9 bases. The CDR3 has 13 amino acids. The trim removed 6 bases at V and 5 bases at J, leaving 5 bases unmatched. Germline V gene lookup returns CDR1 ENHRY and CDR2 SYGVKD.

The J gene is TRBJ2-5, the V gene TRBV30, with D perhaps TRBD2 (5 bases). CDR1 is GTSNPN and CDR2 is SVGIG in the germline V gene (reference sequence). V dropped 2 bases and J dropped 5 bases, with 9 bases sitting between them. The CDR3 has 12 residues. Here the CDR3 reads CAWSRLLETQYF. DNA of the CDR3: TGTGCCTGGAGTAGACTATTGGAGACCCAGTACTTC.

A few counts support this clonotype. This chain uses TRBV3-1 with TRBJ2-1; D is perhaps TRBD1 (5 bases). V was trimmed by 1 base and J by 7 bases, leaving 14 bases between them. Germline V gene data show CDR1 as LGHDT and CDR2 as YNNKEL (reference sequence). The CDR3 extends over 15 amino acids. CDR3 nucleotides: TGTGCCAGCAGCCAAGGGTCAGGGCCCCAAAATGAGCAGTTCTTC. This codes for CASSQGSGPQNEQFF.

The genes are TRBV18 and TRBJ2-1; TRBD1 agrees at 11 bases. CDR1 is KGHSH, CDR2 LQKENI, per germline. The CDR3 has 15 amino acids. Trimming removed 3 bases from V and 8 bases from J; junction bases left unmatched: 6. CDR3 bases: TGTGCCAGCTCACCCGGGACAGGGGGTATGGATGAGCAGTTCTTC. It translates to CASSPGTGGMDEQFF.

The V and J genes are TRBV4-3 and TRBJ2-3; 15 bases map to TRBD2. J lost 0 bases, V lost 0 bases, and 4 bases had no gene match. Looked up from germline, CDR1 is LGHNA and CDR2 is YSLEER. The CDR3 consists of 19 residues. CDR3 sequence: CASSQEGLAGGGSTDTQYF. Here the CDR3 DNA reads TGCGCCAGCAGCCAAGAGGGACTAGCGGGAGGTGGGAGCACAGATACGCAGTATTTT.

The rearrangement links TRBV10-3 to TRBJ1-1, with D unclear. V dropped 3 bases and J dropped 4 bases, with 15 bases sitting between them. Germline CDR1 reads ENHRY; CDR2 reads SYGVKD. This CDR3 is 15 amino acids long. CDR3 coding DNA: TGTGCCATCAGTGAAACGGACGCCCTGGGCACTGAAGCTTTCTTT. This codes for CAISETDALGTEAFF.

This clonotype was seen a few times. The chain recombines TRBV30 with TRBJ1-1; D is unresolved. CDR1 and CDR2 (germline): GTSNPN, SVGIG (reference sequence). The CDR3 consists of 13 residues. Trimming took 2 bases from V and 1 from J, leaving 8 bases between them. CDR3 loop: CAWSKGENTEAFF. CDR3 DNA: TGTGCCTGGAGTAAGGGAGAGAACACTGAAGCTTTCTTT.

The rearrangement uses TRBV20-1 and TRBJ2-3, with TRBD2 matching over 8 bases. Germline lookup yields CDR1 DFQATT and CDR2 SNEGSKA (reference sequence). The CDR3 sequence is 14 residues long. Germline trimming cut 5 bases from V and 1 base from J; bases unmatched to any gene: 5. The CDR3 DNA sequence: TGCAGTGCTGAAGCGGGAGTTGGCACAGATACGCAGTATTTT. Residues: CSAEAGVGTDTQYF.

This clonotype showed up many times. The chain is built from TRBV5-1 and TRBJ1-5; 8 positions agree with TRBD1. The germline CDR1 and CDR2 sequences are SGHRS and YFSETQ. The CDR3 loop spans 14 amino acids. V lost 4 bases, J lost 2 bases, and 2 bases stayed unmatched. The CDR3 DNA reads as TGCGCCAGCAGCACGGGACAGGGCAATCAGCCCCAGCATTTT. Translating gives CASSTGQGNQPQHF.

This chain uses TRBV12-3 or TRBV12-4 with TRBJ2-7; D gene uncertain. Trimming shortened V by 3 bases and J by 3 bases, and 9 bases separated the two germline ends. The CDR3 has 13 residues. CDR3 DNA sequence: TGTGCCAGCAGTTTCTCCGGCTTCTACGAGCAGTACGTC. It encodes CASSFSGFYEQYV.

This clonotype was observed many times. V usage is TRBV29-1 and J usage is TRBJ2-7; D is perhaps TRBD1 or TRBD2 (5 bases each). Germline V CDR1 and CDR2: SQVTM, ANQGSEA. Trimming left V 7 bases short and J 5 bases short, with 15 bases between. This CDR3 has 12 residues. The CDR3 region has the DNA TGCAGCGCACCGGGACCTTTGAACGAGCAGTACTTC. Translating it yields CSAPGPLNEQYF.

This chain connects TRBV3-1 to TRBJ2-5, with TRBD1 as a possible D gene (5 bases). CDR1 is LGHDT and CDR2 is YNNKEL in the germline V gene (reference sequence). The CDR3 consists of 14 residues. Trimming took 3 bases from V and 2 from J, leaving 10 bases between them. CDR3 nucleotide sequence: TGTGCCAGCAGCCACAGGGCGACACAAGAGACCCAGTACTTC. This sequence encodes CASSHRATQETQYF.

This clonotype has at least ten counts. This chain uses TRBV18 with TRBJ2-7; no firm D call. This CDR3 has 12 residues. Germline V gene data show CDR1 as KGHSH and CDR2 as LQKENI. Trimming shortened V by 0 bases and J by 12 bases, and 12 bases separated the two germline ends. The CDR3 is CASSPPGSQPYF. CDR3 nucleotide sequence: TGTGCCAGCTCACCACCGGGGTCCCAGCCGTACTTC. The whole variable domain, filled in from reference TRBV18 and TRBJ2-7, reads NAGVMQNPRHLVRRRGQEARLRCSPMKGHSHVYWYRQLPEEGLKFMVYLQKENIIDESGMPKERFSAEFPKEGPSILRIQQVVRGDSAAYFCASSPPGSQPYFGPGTRLTVT.

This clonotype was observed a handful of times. The CDR3 DNA reads TGTGCCAGCAGTCAAGCCGGACAGAACACCGGGGAGCTGTTTTTT. Protein product: CASSQAGQNTGELFF. This chain joins TRBV28 and TRBJ2-2; TRBD1 might be the D (5 bases). CDR1 and CDR2 from the germline V gene are MDHEN and SYDVKM. Trimming left V 5 bases short and J 1 base short, with 11 bases between. There are 15 residues in the CDR3. Using reference TRBV28 and TRBJ2-2 for the parts outside the CDR3, the full variable domain is DVKVTQSSRYLVKRTGEKVFLECVQDMDHENMFWYRQDPGLGLRLIYFSYDVKMKEKGDIPEGYSVSREKKERFSLILESASTNQTSMYLCASSQAGQNTGELFFGEGSRLTVL.

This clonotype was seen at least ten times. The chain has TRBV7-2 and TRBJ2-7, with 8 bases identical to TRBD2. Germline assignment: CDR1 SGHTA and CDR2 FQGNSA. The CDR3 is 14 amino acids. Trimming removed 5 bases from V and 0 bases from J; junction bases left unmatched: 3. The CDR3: CASSGGLDSYEQYF. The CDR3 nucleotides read TGTGCCAGCAGCGGGGGACTAGACTCCTACGAGCAGTACTTC.

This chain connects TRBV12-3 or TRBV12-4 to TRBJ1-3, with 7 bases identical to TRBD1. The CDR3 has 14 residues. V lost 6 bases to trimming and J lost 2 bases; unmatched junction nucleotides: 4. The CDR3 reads CASSRTGAGNTIYF. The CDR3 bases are TGTGCCAGCAGCCGCACAGGGGCTGGAAACACCATATATTTT.

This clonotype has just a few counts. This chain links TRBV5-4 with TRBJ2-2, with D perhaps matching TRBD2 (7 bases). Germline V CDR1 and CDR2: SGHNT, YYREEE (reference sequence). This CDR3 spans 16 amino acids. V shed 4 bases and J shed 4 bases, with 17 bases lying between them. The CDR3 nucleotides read TGTGCCAGCAGCCCAAGGGGGGGCCGGAGCACCGGGGAGCTGTTTTTT. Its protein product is CASSPRGGRSTGELFF.

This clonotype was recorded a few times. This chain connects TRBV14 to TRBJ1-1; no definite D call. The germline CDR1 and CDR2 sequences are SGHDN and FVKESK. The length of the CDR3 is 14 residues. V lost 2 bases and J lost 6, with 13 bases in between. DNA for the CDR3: TGTGCCAGCAGCCAAAATTTAGGGATATCTGAAGCTTTCTTT. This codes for CASSQNLGISEAFF.

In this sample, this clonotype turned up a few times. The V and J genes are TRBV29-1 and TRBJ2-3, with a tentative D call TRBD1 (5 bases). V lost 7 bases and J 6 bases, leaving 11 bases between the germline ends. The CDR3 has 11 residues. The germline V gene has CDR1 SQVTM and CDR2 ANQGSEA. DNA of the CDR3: TGCAGCGCCCTATACAGGGATACGCAGTATTTT. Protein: CSALYRDTQYF.

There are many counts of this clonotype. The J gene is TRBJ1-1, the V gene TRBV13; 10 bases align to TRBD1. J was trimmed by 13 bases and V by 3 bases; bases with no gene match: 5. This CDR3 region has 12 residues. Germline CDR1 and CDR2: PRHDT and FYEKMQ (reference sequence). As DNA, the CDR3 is TGTGCCAGCAGCTTGGCTGGGACAGGGGTTTTCTTT. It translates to CASSLAGTGVFF.

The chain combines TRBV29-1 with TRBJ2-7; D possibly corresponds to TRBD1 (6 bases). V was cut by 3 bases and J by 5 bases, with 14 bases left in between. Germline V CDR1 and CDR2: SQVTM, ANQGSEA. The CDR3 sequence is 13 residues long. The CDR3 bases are TGCAGCGTTGATGTTCGCAGGGGAGACGAGCAGTACTTC. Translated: CSVDVRRGDEQYF.

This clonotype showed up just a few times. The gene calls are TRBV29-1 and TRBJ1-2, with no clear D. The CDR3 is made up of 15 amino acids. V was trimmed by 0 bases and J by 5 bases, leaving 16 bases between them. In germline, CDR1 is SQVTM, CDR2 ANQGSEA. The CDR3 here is CSVEDFAFRPYGYTF. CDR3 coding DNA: TGCAGCGTTGAAGATTTCGCCTTTCGGCCATATGGCTACACCTTC.

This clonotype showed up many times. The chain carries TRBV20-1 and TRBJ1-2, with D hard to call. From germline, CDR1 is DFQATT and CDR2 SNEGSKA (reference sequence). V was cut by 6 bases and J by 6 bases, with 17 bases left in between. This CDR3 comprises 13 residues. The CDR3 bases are TGCAGTGCCGCAAACCCAGTGGGCGATGGCTACACCTTC. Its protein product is CSAANPVGDGYTF.

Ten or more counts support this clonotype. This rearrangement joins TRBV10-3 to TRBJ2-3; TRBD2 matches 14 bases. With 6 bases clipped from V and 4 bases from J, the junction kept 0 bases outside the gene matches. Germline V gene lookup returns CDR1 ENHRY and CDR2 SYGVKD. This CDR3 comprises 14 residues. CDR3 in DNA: TGTGCCATCAGGGGACTAGCGGGAGCAGATACGCAGTATTTT. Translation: CAIRGLAGADTQYF.

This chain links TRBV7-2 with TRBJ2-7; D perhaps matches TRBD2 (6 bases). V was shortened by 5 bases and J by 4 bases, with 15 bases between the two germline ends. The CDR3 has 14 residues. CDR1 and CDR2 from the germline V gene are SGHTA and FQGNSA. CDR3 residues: CASSPGVGGYEQYF. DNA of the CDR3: TGTGCCAGCAGCCCGGGGGTCGGGGGATACGAGCAGTACTTC.

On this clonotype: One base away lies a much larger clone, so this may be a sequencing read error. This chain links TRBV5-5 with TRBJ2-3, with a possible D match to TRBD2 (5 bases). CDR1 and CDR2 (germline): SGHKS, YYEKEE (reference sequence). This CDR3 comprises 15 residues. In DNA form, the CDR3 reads TGTGCCAGCAGCTTGGGGGCACCTAGCACAGATATGCAGTATTTT. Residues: CASSLGAPSTDMQYF.